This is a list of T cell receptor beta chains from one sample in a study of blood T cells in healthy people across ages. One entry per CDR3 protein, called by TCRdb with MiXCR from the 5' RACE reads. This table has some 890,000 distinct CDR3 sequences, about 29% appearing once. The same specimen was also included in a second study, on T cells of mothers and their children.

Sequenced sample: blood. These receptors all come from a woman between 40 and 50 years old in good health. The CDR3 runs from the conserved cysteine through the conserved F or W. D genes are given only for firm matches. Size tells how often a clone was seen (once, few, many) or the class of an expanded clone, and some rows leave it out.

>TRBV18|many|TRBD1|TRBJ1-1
TGTGCCAGCTCAATCGGGACAGGGGCTGCGAACACTGAAGCTTTCTTT
CASSIGTGAANTEAFF
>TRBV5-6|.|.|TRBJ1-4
TGTGCCAGCAGTCTTGGGGTTACAACTAATGAAAAACTGTTTTTT
CASSLGVTTNEKLFF
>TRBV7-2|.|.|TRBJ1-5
TGTGCCAGCAGCCCATGGGGGCGGGATAGCAATCAGCCCCAGCATTTT
CASSPWGRDSNQPQHF
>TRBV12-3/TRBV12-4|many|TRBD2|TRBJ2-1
TGTGCCAGCAGTTTATGGGGTAGCGGGGGGGTTAGGTGGGATGAGCAGTTCTTC
CASSLWGSGGVRWDEQFF
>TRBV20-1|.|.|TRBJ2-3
TGCAGTGCTAGGAGCAGGCAGGGGAATACGCAGTATTTT
CSARSRQGNTQYF
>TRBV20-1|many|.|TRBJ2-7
TGCAGTGCCGGACCTATTTACGAGCAGTACTTC
CSAGPIYEQYF
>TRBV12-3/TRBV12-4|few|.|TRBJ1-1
TGTGCCAGCAGTCTACCGTTTGGCACTGAAGCTTTCTTT
CASSLPFGTEAFF
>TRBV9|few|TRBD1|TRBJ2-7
TGTGCCAGCAGCGGAATAGCGACAGGGGGCCACGAGCAGTACTTC
CASSGIATGGHEQYF
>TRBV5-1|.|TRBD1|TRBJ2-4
TGCGCCAGCAGCTATGTTACAGGGGCTGGAGCCAAAAACATTCAGTACTTC
CASSYVTGAGAKNIQYF
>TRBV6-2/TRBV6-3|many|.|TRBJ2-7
TGTGCCAGCAGTGTCCGGGACACCACACGCTTCTCCCTATACGAGCAGTACTTC
CASSVRDTTRFSLYEQYF
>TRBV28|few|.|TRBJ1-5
TGTGCCAGCAGTCAATACAACCAGCCCCAGCATTTT
CASSQYNQPQHF
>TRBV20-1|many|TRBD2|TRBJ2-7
TGCAGTGCTAGAGACGGAGAGCGGGGATCAAGGGAGCAGTACTTC
CSARDGERGSREQYF
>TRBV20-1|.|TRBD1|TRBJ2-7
TGCGGTGCTAAGGACAGGGGGCAACACGAGCAGTACTTC
CGAKDRGQHEQYF
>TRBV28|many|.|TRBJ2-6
TGTGCCAGCAGCTCTGGGGCCAACGTCCTGACTTTC
CASSSGANVLTF
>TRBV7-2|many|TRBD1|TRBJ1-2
TGTGCCAGCAGCTTCGGACAGGGCAACTATGGCTACACCTTC
CASSFGQGNYGYTF
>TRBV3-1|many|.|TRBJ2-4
TGTGCCAGCAGCATTGGATTTGGGAAAAACATTCAGTACTTC
CASSIGFGKNIQYF
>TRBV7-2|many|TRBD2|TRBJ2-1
TGTGCCAGCAGCTCTAGGACTAGCGATGAGCAGTTCTTC
CASSSRTSDEQFF
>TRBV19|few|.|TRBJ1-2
TGTGCCAGTAGTATAACCCCCGGACAGTTTTATGGCTACACCTTC
CASSITPGQFYGYTF
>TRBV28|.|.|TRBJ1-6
TGTGCCAGCACAGTCCGGAGCTCCTATAATTCACCCCTCCACTTT
CASTVRSSYNSPLHF
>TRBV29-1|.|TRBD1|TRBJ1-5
TGCAGCATAAGGACAGGGTTCAGCAATCAGCCCCAGCATTTT
CSIRTGFSNQPQHF
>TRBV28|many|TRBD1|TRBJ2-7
TGTGCCAGCAGCAGACCGGGACAGGGCACCTACGAGCAGTACTTC
CASSRPGQGTYEQYF
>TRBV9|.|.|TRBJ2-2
TGTGCCAGTAGGGGGATAGGCCCGAACACCGGGGAGCTGTTTTTT
CASRGIGPNTGELFF
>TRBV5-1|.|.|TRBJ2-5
TGCGCCAGCAGCTTGGAGCTAAACGGTTGGGAGACCCAGTACTTC
CASSLELNGWETQYF
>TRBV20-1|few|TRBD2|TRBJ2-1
TGCAGTGCAGGGGGAGGACTAGCGGGGGGTTCCTACAATGAGCAGTTCTTC
CSAGGGLAGGSYNEQFF
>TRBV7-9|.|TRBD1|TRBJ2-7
TGTGCCAGCAGCACCGACAGGGGCGAGCAGTACTTC
CASSTDRGEQYF
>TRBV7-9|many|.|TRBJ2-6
TGTGCCAGCAGCTTAGCGAGATCCTGGACTGGGGCCAACGTCCTGACTTTC
CASSLARSWTGANVLTF
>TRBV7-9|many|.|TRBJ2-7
TGTGCCAGCAGCTCGACTTCTAAGTCCTCAACCTACGAGCAGTACTTC
CASSSTSKSSTYEQYF
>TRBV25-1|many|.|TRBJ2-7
TGTGCCAGCAGTAAAAACGCAGGGTACGAGCAGTACTTC
CASSKNAGYEQYF
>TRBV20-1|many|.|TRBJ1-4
TGCAGTGCTAATCTAGCCCGGACGGATGAAAAACTGTTTTTT
CSANLARTDEKLFF
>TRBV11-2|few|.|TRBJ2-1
TGTGCCAGCAGCTTTCTGGGCGGCCCGAGCTCCTACAATGAGCAGTTCTTC
CASSFLGGPSSYNEQFF
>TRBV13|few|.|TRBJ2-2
TGTGCCAGCAGCTTAGAAAGGGCGGCGAACACCGGGGAGCTGTTTTTT
CASSLERAANTGELFF
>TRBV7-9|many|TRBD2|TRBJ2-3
TGTGCCAGCAGCCCTGGCCGGCGGGGGACCCGGGCAGATACGCAGTATTTT
CASSPGRRGTRADTQYF
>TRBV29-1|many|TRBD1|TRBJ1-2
TGCAGCGTGGCGACAGGGGGACGTGGCTACACCTTC
CSVATGGRGYTF
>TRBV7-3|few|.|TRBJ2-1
TGTGCCAGCAGCTTAGACGTGAGCTCCTACAATGAGCAGTTCTTC
CASSLDVSSYNEQFF
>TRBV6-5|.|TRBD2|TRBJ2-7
TGTGCCAGCAGTTACCAGCGGGGGGTCGGGTACGAGCAGTACTTC
CASSYQRGVGYEQYF
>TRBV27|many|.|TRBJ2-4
TGTGCCAGCAGTTTAGGGGGTGGAAAAAACATTCAGTACTTC
CASSLGGGKNIQYF
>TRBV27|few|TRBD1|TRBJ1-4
TGTGCCAGCAGTCTCGACAGGGCAACTAATGAAAAACTGTTTTTT
CASSLDRATNEKLFF
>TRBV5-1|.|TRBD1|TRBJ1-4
TGCGCCAGCAGGGACAGGGAAAGTGAAAAACTGTTTTTT
CASRDRESEKLFF
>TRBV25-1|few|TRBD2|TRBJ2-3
TGTGCCAGCAGTGGGGAGGGCTCAGATACGCAGTATTTT
CASSGEGSDTQYF
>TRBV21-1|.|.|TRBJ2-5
TGTGCCAGCAGCATGGTGGACCTAGCTAGGAGAGAGACCCAGTACTTC
CASSMVDLARRETQYF
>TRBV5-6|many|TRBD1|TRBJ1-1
TGTGCCAGCAGCTCCTCGGACAGGGGCACTGAAGCTTTCTTT
CASSSSDRGTEAFF
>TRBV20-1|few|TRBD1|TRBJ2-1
TGCAGTGTAAGGACAGGGACCCATAGAAATGAGCAGTTCTTC
CSVRTGTHRNEQFF
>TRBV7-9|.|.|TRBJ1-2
TGTGCCAGCACGGGCGGTTCAGCTTTCACTCTTGAGGGCTACACCTTC
CASTGGSAFTLEGYTF
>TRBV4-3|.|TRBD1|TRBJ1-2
TGCGCCAGCAGCCAAGTGACAGGGAAGGATGGCTACACCTTC
CASSQVTGKDGYTF
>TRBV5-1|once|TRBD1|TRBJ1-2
TGCGCCAGCAGGCCGGACAGGGCATCGTTTAACTATGGCTACACCTTC
CASRPDRASFNYGYTF
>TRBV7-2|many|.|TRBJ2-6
TGTGCCAGCAGCCCTGATCCCTCAGGGGCCAACGTCCTGACTTTC
CASSPDPSGANVLTF
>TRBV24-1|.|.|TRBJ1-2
TGTGTCACCAGTTCGGGAATTCGGGGCTATGGCTACACCTTC
CVTSSGIRGYGYTF
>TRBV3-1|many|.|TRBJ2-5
TGTGCCAGCAGCCAAGATCGATCACAGCGGACAGAGACCCAGTACTTC
CASSQDRSQRTETQYF
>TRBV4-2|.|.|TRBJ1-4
TGTGCCAGCAGCCAATCGACGCTTGCAACTAATGAAAAACTGTTTTTT
CASSQSTLATNEKLFF
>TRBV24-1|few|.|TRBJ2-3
TGTGCCACCAGTGATTATGGACGGGACGAAGCGCAGTATTTT
CATSDYGRDEAQYF
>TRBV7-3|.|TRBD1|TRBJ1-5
TGTGCCAGCAGCCCATCGGGACAGGGTCATCAGCCCCAGCATTTT
CASSPSGQGHQPQHF
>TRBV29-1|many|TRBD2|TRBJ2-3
TGCAGCGCCAAGGGACTAATCACAGATACGCAGTATTTT
CSAKGLITDTQYF
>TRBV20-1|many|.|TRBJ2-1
TGCAGTGCCAACACCGGTGAGCAGTTCTTC
CSANTGEQFF
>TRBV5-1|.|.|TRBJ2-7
TGCGCCAGCAGCTTGTCAGTTTCGGTCGAGCAGTACTTC
CASSLSVSVEQYF
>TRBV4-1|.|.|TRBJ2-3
TGCGCCAGCAGCCAAGTTGGGGGGATTTCGTCAGATACGCAGTATTTT
CASSQVGGISSDTQYF
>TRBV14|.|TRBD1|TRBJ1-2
TGTGCCAGCAGCCAAGCGGTCAGGGGGTATGGCTACACCTTC
CASSQAVRGYGYTF
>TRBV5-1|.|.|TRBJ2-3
TGCGCCAGCAGCTTAAGCGGGCCTAGCGCAGATACGCAGTATTTT
CASSLSGPSADTQYF
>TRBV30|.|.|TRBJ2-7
TGTGCCTGGGAGCCTCCAGCCTACAATGAGCAGTACTTC
CAWEPPAYNEQYF